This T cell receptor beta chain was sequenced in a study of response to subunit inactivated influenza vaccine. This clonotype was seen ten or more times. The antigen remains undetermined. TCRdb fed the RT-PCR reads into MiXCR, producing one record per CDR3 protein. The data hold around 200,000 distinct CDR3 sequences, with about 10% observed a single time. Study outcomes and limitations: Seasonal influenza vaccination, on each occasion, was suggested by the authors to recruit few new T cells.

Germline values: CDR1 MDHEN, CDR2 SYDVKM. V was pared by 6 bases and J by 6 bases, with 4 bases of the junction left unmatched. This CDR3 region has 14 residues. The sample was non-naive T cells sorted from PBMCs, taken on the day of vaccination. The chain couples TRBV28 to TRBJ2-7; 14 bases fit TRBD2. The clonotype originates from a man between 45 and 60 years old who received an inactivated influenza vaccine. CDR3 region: CASRGTSGRSEQYF. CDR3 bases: TGTGCCAGCAGAGGGACTAGCGGGAGATCCGAGCAGTACTTC.